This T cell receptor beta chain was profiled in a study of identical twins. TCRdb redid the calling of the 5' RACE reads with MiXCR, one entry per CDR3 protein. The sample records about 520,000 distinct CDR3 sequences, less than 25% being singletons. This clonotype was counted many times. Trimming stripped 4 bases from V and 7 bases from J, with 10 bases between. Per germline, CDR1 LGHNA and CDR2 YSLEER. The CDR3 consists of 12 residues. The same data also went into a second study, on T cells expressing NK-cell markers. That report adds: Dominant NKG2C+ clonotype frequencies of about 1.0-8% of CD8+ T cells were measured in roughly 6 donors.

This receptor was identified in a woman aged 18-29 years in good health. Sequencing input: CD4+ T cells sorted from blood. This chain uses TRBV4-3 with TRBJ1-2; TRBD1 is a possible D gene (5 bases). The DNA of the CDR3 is TGCGCCAGCAGCCTTACCGGGGGTGGCTACACCTTC. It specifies CASSLTGGGYTF.